This T cell receptor beta chain was sequenced during a study of T cell repertoires in cytomegalovirus infection. This clonotype came up many times. The antigen remains undetermined. Study-level findings and limits: HLA-C-restricted, CMV-specific TCR beta clonotypes were dominant ex vivo.

Trimming pared 3 bases from V and 4 bases from J, leaving 15 bases between. The CDR3 extends over 15 amino acids. Germline CDR1 reads SGHTA; CDR2 reads FQGNSA. TCRdb reprocessed the reads with MiXCR, giving one entry per CDR3 protein. The sample carries about 900,000 distinct CDR3 sequences, 31% recorded once. This rearrangement joins TRBV7-2 to TRBJ1-2; TRBD1 might be the D (5 bases). The sequence came from a human donor in good health (CMV status not recorded). Some clones in this sample may be carry-over from other donors' samples. The sequencing used cultured CD8+ T cells from PBMCs, collected from culture after CMV antigen stimulation. The CDR3 is CASSFHDRTVYGYTF. CDR3 coding DNA: TGTGCCAGCAGCTTCCATGACAGAACAGTCTATGGCTACACCTTC.